This TCR beta chain was captured by sequencing in a study of T-cell memory formation after mild COVID-19. The study's findings and limits: CD4+ clones that contracted lay mainly in CM and EM; CD8+ ones lay in EMRA. The appearance of some responding clones in pre-infection memory suggested that cross-reactive memory joined.

CDR1 is ENHRY and CDR2 is SYGVKD in the germline V gene. The V gene lost 0 bases and the J gene lost 7 bases, with 15 bases spanning the gap. The CDR3 consists of 15 residues. Each CDR3 protein gets one entry after TCRdb re-called the 5' RACE reads with MiXCR. In the table there are around 300,000 distinct CDR3 sequences, roughly 18% of which are singletons. For this clonotype: Its matching antigen is unknown.

The sample taken for sequencing was PBMCs or a T cell subset sorted from them (not recorded which). The sequence was obtained from a man between 18 and 29 years old who had mild COVID-19 (a few samples of this study predate the infection). Cell type and time point are not known. V is TRBV10-3 and J is TRBJ1-1; a possible D gene is TRBD1 (5 bases). CDR3 coding DNA: TGTGCCATCAGTGAGTCGAAGGCAGGGTTGGGTGAAGCTTTCTTT. It yields the protein CAISESKAGLGEAFF.